What follows are 26 T cell receptor beta chains derived from one specimen sequenced in a study of cytomegalovirus exposure and HLA in healthy donors. Assay used: immunoSEQ multiplex PCR; TCRdb lists only in-frame clones, some missing. The table has 250,000 to 300,000 clones, 70% to 90% seen once; the top ten hold around 1%. Sequences were obtained from PBMCs. Source of these receptors: a woman younger than 30 in good health and CMV-seronegative.

This clone showed up just once. V gene TRBV15 combines with J gene TRBJ1-1; the match to TRBD1 covers 8 bases. The V gene end was trimmed by 2 bases and the J gene end by 4 bases; junction bases not matched to a gene: 6. The CDR3 totals 15 residues. Germline CDR1 reads LNHNV; CDR2 reads YYDKDF (reference sequence). For the CDR3, the DNA is TGTGCCACCAGCAGAAGACAGGGGTCGGGCACTGAAGCTTTCTTT. It encodes CATSRRQGSGTEAFF.

This chain joins TRBV18 and TRBJ1-5; 10 bases line up with TRBD1. The CDR3 sequence is 17 residues long. Germline V gives CDR1 KGHSH, CDR2 LQKENI. V shed 1 base, J shed 0 bases, and the junction held 3 bases outside the gene matches. The CDR3 DNA follows: TGTGCCAGCTCACCACAGGACAGGGGGTATAGCAATCAGCCCCAGCATTTT. The encoded protein is CASSPQDRGYSNQPQHF.

The chain employs TRBV19 and TRBJ2-1; TRBD1 is a possible D gene (6 bases). This CDR3 has 13 residues. Between the trimmed V and J ends, which lost 4 bases and 4 bases, there was a span of 8 bases. Germline CDR1 LNHDA, CDR2 SQIVND (reference sequence). The CDR3, as DNA: TGTGCCAGTAGTAAGGGGGAGTACAATGAGCAGTTCTTC. Translation gives CASSKGEYNEQFF. The full variable domain, its missing parts supplied by reference TRBV19 and TRBJ2-1, is DGGITQSPKYLFRKEGQNVTLSCEQNLNHDAMYWYRQDPGQGLRLIYYSQIVNDFQKGDIAEGYSVSREKKESFPLTVTSAQKNPTAFYLCASSKGEYNEQFFGPGTRLTVL.

This clone was recorded once. The V gene is TRBV30, the J gene TRBJ1-5; D is undetermined. This CDR3 comprises 18 residues. Trimming cost V 4 bases and J 1 base, with 23 bases left between them. Germline lookup yields CDR1 GTSNPN and CDR2 SVGIG (reference sequence). This CDR3 is CAWTSGRDQTRSNQPQHF. DNA for the CDR3: TGTGCCTGGACCTCCGGGAGAGACCAGACTAGGAGCAATCAGCCCCAGCATTTT.

This clone is a singleton in its sample. V usage is TRBV5-6 and J usage is TRBJ2-5, with 7 bases lining up with TRBD1. V lost 4 bases and J lost 5; bases outside the gene matches: 8. CDR1 is SGHDT, CDR2 YYEEEE, per germline. The CDR3 contains 14 residues. CDR3 bases: TGTGCCAGCAGCCTTATCGACAGGGCCGAGACCCAGTACTTC. This encodes CASSLIDRAETQYF.

The V and J genes are TRBV5-6 and TRBJ2-3; TRBD1 aligns across 8 bases. From germline, CDR1 is SGHDT and CDR2 YYEEEE. J gave up 7 bases and V 4 bases, and 5 bases lay outside the gene matches. The CDR3 contains 13 residues. DNA for the CDR3: TGTGCCAGCAGCACCGGACAGGGCAATACGCAGTATTTT. Its translation is CASSTGQGNTQYF. Combining the CDR3 with reference TRBV5-6 and TRBJ2-3 gives the whole variable domain DAGVTQSPTHLIKTRGQQVTLRCSPKSGHDTVSWYQQALGQGPQFIFQYYEEEERQRGNFPDRFSGHQFPNYSSELNVNALLLGDSALYLCASSTGQGNTQYFGPGTRLTVL.

This clone was recorded a few times. The chain joins TRBV6-5 to TRBJ2-5, with a weak D call TRBD2 (6 bases). CDR3 size: 16 residues. V was cut by 1 base and J by 3 bases, with 15 bases left in between. The germline CDR1 and CDR2 sequences are MNHEY and SVGAGI. CDR3 DNA sequence: TGTGCCAGCAGTTACTGGAGGGACGGTCGGGAAGAGACCCAGTACTTC. Its protein is CASSYWRDGREETQYF.

This chain connects TRBV11-2 to TRBJ2-7; D is undetermined. CDR1 and CDR2 (germline): SGHAT, FQNNGV. Trimming stripped 5 bases from V and 2 bases from J, with 10 bases between. The CDR3 sequence is 13 residues long. The CDR3 protein is CASSPYIAYEQYF. CDR3 coding DNA: TGTGCCAGCAGCCCGTACATCGCCTACGAGCAGTACTTC.

V and J are TRBV13 and TRBJ1-1; no clear D. The CDR3 runs 12 residues. V dropped 5 bases and J dropped 6 bases, with 10 bases sitting between them. Germline V gene lookup returns CDR1 PRHDT and CDR2 FYEKMQ (reference sequence). The CDR3 DNA reads TGTGCCAGCAGCAAGTTAACGGCTGAAGCTTTCTTT. The encoded protein is CASSKLTAEAFF.

The chain uses TRBV27 and TRBJ2-1, with 13 bases identical to TRBD2. The CDR3 is 15 amino acids. Germline trimming cut 5 bases from V and 9 bases from J; bases unmatched to any gene: 7. The V gene's germline CDR1 is MNHEY and CDR2 SMNVEV (reference sequence). CDR3 nucleotides: TGTGCCAGCAGTGACGGGACTAGCGGGGATGGTGAGCAGTTCTTC. Protein product: CASSDGTSGDGEQFF.

The rearrangement links TRBV28 to TRBJ1-6, with D unresolved. CDR1 and CDR2 (germline): MDHEN, SYDVKM. The CDR3 runs 14 residues. V shed 1 base and J shed 7 bases, with 8 bases lying between them. The CDR3 loop is CASSLLAGNSPLHF. As DNA, the CDR3 is TGTGCCAGCAGTTTATTAGCGGGAAATTCACCCCTCCACTTT.

The rearrangement joins TRBV6-6 to TRBJ1-6; TRBD1 matches 7 bases. The CDR3 loop spans 14 amino acids. Losses at the gene ends were 2 bases for V and 8 bases for J; bases not matched to a gene: 3. The germline V gene encodes CDR1 MNHNY and CDR2 SVGAGI (reference sequence). The CDR3 reads CASSYGQGDSPLHF. CDR3 bases: TGTGCCAGCAGTTACGGCCAGGGGGATTCACCCCTCCACTTT.

CDR3 sequence: CASSLVYGSGEHTGELFF. In DNA form, the CDR3 reads TGTGCCAGCAGCTTAGTATATGGCTCAGGGGAGCACACCGGGGAGCTGTTTTTT. The chain has TRBV7-2 and TRBJ2-2; weak D call: TRBD1 (6 bases). The CDR3 sequence is 18 residues long. Trimming shortened V by 1 base and J by 3 bases, and 18 bases separated the two germline ends. In germline, CDR1 is SGHTA, CDR2 FQGNSA.

The chain joins TRBV29-1 to TRBJ2-7; 10 nucleotides align to TRBD1. V shed 1 base, J shed 3 bases, and the junction held 9 bases outside the gene matches. CDR3 size: 16 residues. The germline V gene has CDR1 SQVTM and CDR2 ANQGSEA. The CDR3 protein is CSVEAGQGLEDYEQYF. In nucleotides, the CDR3 is TGCAGCGTTGAAGCGGGACAGGGGCTAGAGGACTACGAGCAGTACTTC.

This clone came up a few times. This rearrangement joins TRBV7-9 to TRBJ2-7; 10 positions agree with TRBD2. The germline gives CDR1 SEHNR, CDR2 FQNEAQ (reference sequence). The CDR3 totals 14 residues. The V gene end was trimmed by 10 bases and the J gene end by 2 bases; junction bases not matched to a gene: 8. CDR3 coding DNA: TGTGCCATTACACCGGGACTAGCGACCTACGAGCAGTACTTC. Amino acids: CAITPGLATYEQYF.

This clone was seen only once. The rearrangement links TRBV6-4 to TRBJ2-3; perhaps TRBD2 as D (5 bases). The V and J ends lost 2 bases and 0 bases respectively, with 15 bases between them. Germline values: CDR1 MRHNA, CDR2 SNTAGT. The CDR3 covers 17 residues. Here the CDR3 DNA reads TGTGCCAGCAGTGACCGAGACATAGGGAGTAGCACAGATACGCAGTATTTT. Translated: CASSDRDIGSSTDTQYF.

The CDR3 is CASSLQGAGQPQHF. The CDR3 DNA follows: TGTGCCAGCAGTTTACAGGGGGCCGGGCAGCCCCAGCATTTT. J is TRBJ1-5 and V is TRBV27; TRBD1 matches 8 bases. This CDR3 has 14 residues. Germline trimming cut 2 bases from V and 7 bases from J; bases unmatched to any gene: 4. The germline V gene has CDR1 MNHEY and CDR2 SMNVEV (reference sequence).

The chain links TRBV5-4 to TRBJ1-3; D is unclear. The germline CDR1 and CDR2 sequences are SGHNT and YYREEE (reference sequence). The CDR3 has 14 amino acids. Trimming took 4 bases from V and 3 from J, leaving 11 bases between them. DNA of the CDR3: TGTGCCAGCAGCCCCACCTACGATGGAAACACCATATATTTT. Protein product: CASSPTYDGNTIYF.

The chain employs TRBV13 and TRBJ2-1; D unresolved. Trimming cost V 3 bases and J 0 bases, with 12 bases left between them. CDR1 is PRHDT and CDR2 is FYEKMQ in the germline V gene (reference sequence). The CDR3 sequence is 16 residues long. The CDR3: CASSFWALSSYNEQFF. The CDR3 DNA reads as TGTGCCAGCAGCTTTTGGGCCCTGAGCTCCTACAATGAGCAGTTCTTC.

The chain is built from TRBV10-3 and TRBJ2-3; possible D gene TRBD1, 6 bases. The CDR3 has 14 amino acids. The V end was cut by 7 bases, the J end by 0 bases, with 11 bases between. Germline CDR1 ENHRY, CDR2 SYGVKD. The CDR3 is CAIKGHLSTDTQYF. CDR3 in DNA: TGTGCCATCAAGGGACACCTCAGCACAGATACGCAGTATTTT.

The J gene is TRBJ2-4, the V gene TRBV6-5, with unresolved D. Trimming shortened V by 7 bases and J by 8 bases, and 9 bases separated the two germline ends. Germline V gene lookup returns CDR1 MNHEY and CDR2 SVGAGI. This CDR3 has 11 amino acids. The CDR3 reads CASTDNYIQYF. Here the CDR3 DNA reads TGTGCCAGCACCGACAACTACATTCAGTACTTC.

The rearrangement joins TRBV6-5 to TRBJ2-7; no firm D call. Germline CDR1 and CDR2: MNHEY and SVGAGI. Trimming shortened V by 3 bases and J by 2 bases, and 14 bases separated the two germline ends. This CDR3 comprises 15 residues. CDR3 in amino acids: CASSYTPGSPYEQYF. In DNA, the CDR3 is TGTGCCAGCAGTTATACCCCGGGTAGCCCCTACGAGCAGTACTTC.

The CDR3 DNA is TGTGCCAGCAGTGCCGGGACAGGGGGCATCTACGAGCAGTACTTC. It codes for CASSAGTGGIYEQYF. This chain uses TRBV6-5 with TRBJ2-7, with TRBD1 matching over 12 bases. The CDR3 has 15 amino acids. J lost 3 bases, V lost 5 bases, and 5 bases had no gene match. Germline values: CDR1 MNHEY, CDR2 SVGAGI.

This sequence joins TRBV27 and TRBJ1-6, with 7 bases aligning to TRBD1. Germline loops: CDR1 MNHEY, CDR2 SMNVEV (reference sequence). Trimming took 7 bases from V and 4 from J; bases not matched to a gene: 4. The CDR3 runs 14 residues. CDR3 sequence reads: CASTGGGYNSPLHF. In DNA, the CDR3 is TGTGCCAGCACAGGGGGTGGTTATAATTCACCCCTCCACTTT.

The chain couples TRBV30 to TRBJ1-2; D not resolved. The V end was cut by 0 bases, the J end by 7 bases, with 18 bases between. Germline values: CDR1 GTSNPN, CDR2 SVGIG (reference sequence). The CDR3 loop spans 15 amino acids. The CDR3 here is CAWSVLSLRSRGYTF. In DNA form, the CDR3 reads TGTGCCTGGAGTGTACTGTCCCTAAGATCCCGTGGCTACACCTTC. The entire variable domain, with the rest obtained from reference TRBV30 and TRBJ1-2, is as follows: SQTIHQWPATLVQPVGSPLSLECTVEGTSNPNLYWYRQAAGRGLQLLFYSVGIGQISSEVPQNLSASRPQDRQFILSSKKLLLSDSGFYLCAWSVLSLRSRGYTFGSGTRLTVV.

In this sample, this clone turned up a few times. This chain links TRBV28 with TRBJ2-7; TRBD1 agrees at 7 bases. The trim removed 6 bases at V and 0 bases at J, leaving 2 bases unmatched. CDR1 and CDR2 from the germline V gene are MDHEN and SYDVKM. The length of the CDR3 is 13 residues. CDR3 bases: TGTGCCAGCAGGACAGGGTACTCCTACGAGCAGTACTTC. It yields the protein CASRTGYSYEQYF.